The text below deals with one TCR beta chain. The primer mix had 60 Vbeta and 13 Jbeta primers. Methods used by the authors: In a later analysis, 8.5 million to 14 million of around 75 million unique beta chains occurred in at least two donors. Repertoires were generated with immunoSEQ multiplex PCR, while TCRdb's copy carries only in-frame clones and drops some. The DNA was the basis for D and trimming; V, J and clone size are from that table. Of around 130,000 clones detected, approximately 80% appear once; the ten largest clones hold around 4.1%. Germline assignment: CDR1 LGHNA and CDR2 YSLEER. The CDR3 has 18 residues. V lost 0 bases, J lost 4 bases, and 14 bases stayed unmatched. This entry belongs to a study of cytomegalovirus exposure and HLA in healthy donors.

The specimen was PBMCs. The receptor was derived from a woman aged 40 to 55 in good health and CMV-seronegative. J is TRBJ1-2 and V is TRBV4-3; 7 bases agree with TRBD1. The CDR3 DNA follows: TGCGCCAGCAGCCAAGATATGGGTCTTGGCCAGGGGGGCTATGGCTACACCTTC. As protein: CASSQDMGLGQGGYGYTF.